A single sample gave rise to the 8 T cell receptor beta chains below, sequenced in a study of cytomegalovirus exposure and HLA in healthy donors. PCR involved 60 Vbeta and 13 Jbeta primers. Here immunoSEQ multiplex PCR was the method, and the copy in TCRdb shows in-frame clones only, minus some. The data show about 180,000 clones, over 60% seen once. Sequencing was carried out using PBMCs. These receptors were obtained from a middle-aged man in good health and CMV-seronegative.

The rearrangement joins TRBV5-6 to TRBJ2-4; 7 nucleotides agree with TRBD2. This CDR3 contains 16 residues. V dropped 2 bases and J dropped 7; count of bases not matched to a gene: 12. CDR1 and CDR2 from the germline V gene are SGHDT and YYEEEE. The CDR3 nucleotides are TGTGCCAGCAGCTTTGTGACTAGCCCTACGGGGAACATTCAGTACTTC. It yields the protein CASSFVTSPTGNIQYF.

The count of this clone is one. The chain couples TRBV18 to TRBJ2-7, with D unclear. V shed 6 bases and J shed 5 bases, with 8 bases lying between them. Germline V CDR1 and CDR2: KGHSH, LQKENI. The CDR3 loop spans 11 amino acids. CDR3 amino acids: CASSPQNEQYF. CDR3 bases: TGTGCCAGCTCCCCTCAGAACGAGCAGTACTTC.

This clone was observed a single time. This chain uses TRBV5-1 with TRBJ2-5; TRBD1 aligns across 9 bases. The DNA end lines up better with TRBJ2-7; the J call may be wrong. CDR3 length equals 15 residues. Germline-derived CDR1 and CDR2 are SGHRS and YFSETQ. For the CDR3, the DNA is TGCGCCAGCAGCTCAACGGGACAGGGCATCTACGAGCAGTACTTC. This codes for CASSSTGQGIYEQYF.

V and J are TRBV11-2 and TRBJ1-2; 7 bases map to TRBD1. V lost 3 bases, J lost 2 bases, and 6 bases stayed unmatched. The CDR3 covers 15 residues. Germline V gene sequence: CDR1 SGHAT, CDR2 FQNNGV. This CDR3 is CASSLRQGWNYGYTF. The CDR3 bases are TGTGCCAGCAGCTTGCGACAGGGCTGGAACTATGGCTACACCTTC.

This rearrangement joins TRBV9 to TRBJ2-5, with a possible D match to TRBD1 (6 bases). The V end lost 1 base, the J end lost 5 bases, and 18 bases lay between the germline ends. The CDR3 loop spans 16 amino acids. Germline assignment: CDR1 SGDLS and CDR2 YYNGEE. CDR3 DNA sequence: TGTGCCAGCAGCGTATCGGCAGGGGTGGTCCGTGAGACCCAGTACTTC. Amino acids: CASSVSAGVVRETQYF.

The chain employs TRBV2 and TRBJ1-2; D is ambiguous. Germline CDR1 and CDR2: SNHLY and FYNNEI. CDR3 size: 15 residues. Between the trimmed V and J ends, which lost 1 base and 2 bases, there was a span of 11 bases. The CDR3 bases are TGTGCCAGCAGTGAAGGGAGGTACTTGAACTATGGCTACACCTTC. Its protein product is CASSEGRYLNYGYTF.

The J gene is TRBJ2-1, the V gene TRBV7-3; tentative D call: TRBD2 (5 bases). The CDR3 contains 15 residues. The V end lost 0 bases, the J end lost 7 bases, and 13 bases lay between the germline ends. Germline CDR1 is SGHTA and CDR2 is FQGTGA. DNA of the CDR3: TGTGCCAGCAGCTTAACCCTAGCTTCTAATAATGAGCAGTTCTTC. This codes for CASSLTLASNNEQFF.

The chain couples TRBV19 to TRBJ2-3, with D perhaps matching TRBD1 (5 bases). There are 17 residues in the CDR3. Trimming stripped 4 bases from V and 5 bases from J, with 22 bases between. From germline, CDR1 is LNHDA and CDR2 SQIVND (reference sequence). This CDR3 is CASSTSSTGLGEDTQYF. The DNA of the CDR3 is TGTGCCAGTAGTACGTCTTCAACAGGCCTAGGTGAAGATACGCAGTATTTT.